This T cell receptor beta chain originates from a study of T cells after yellow fever vaccination. TCRdb reprocessed the 5' RACE reads with MiXCR, giving one entry per CDR3 protein. The table includes about 180,000 distinct CDR3 sequences, 6.2% detected once. V lost 6 bases to trimming and J lost 3 bases; unmatched junction nucleotides: 8. The CDR3 runs 16 residues. Germline loops: CDR1 SEHNR, CDR2 FQNEAQ (reference sequence). Sequences were derived from CD4+ T cells sorted from PBMCs, sampled on the day of the first yellow fever vaccination. The chain combines TRBV7-9 with TRBJ2-3; TRBD2 matches 11 bases. This TCR was sampled from a young man who received the YFV17D yellow fever vaccine. CDR3 nucleotides: TGTGCCAGCAGTCCCTATCGACTAGCGGGGACAGATACGCAGTATTTT. It translates to CASSPYRLAGTDTQYF.